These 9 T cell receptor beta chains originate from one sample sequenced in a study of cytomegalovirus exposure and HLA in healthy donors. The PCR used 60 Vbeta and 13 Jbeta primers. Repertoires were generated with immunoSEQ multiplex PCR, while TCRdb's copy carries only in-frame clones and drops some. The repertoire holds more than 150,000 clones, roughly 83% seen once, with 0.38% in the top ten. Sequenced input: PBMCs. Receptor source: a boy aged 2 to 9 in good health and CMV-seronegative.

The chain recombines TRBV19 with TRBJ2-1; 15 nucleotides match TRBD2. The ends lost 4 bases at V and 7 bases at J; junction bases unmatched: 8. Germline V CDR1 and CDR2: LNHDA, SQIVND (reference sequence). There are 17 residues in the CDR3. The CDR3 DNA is TGTGCCAGTAGTAACGCGCTGGGACTAGCGGGAGGAAATGAGCAGTTCTTC. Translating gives CASSNALGLAGGNEQFF. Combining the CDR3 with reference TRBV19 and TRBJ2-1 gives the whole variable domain DGGITQSPKYLFRKEGQNVTLSCEQNLNHDAMYWYRQDPGQGLRLIYYSQIVNDFQKGDIAEGYSVSREKKESFPLTVTSAQKNPTAFYLCASSNALGLAGGNEQFFGPGTRLTVL.

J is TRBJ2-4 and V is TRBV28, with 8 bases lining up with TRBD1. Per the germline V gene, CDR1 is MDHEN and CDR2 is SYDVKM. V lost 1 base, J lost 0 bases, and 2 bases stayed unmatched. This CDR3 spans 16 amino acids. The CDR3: CASSLLQGGAKNIQYF. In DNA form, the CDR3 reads TGTGCCAGCAGTTTATTACAGGGGGGAGCCAAAAACATTCAGTACTTC.

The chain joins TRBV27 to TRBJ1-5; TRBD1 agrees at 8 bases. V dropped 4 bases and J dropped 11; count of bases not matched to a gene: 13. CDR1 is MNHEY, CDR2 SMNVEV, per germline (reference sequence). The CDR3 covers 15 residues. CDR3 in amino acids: CASSYTGGPEESQHF. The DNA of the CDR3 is TGTGCCAGCAGTTACACAGGGGGTCCGGAGGAGTCCCAGCATTTT.

The CDR3 coding sequence is TGTGCCAGCAGTTACGGGGACAGGGGCTCTGAAGCTTTCTTT. Its translation is CASSYGDRGSEAFF. The rearrangement joins TRBV6-5 to TRBJ1-1, with 10 bases lining up with TRBD1. From germline, CDR1 is MNHEY and CDR2 SVGAGI. The CDR3 extends over 14 amino acids. V lost 2 bases to trimming and J lost 6 bases; unmatched junction nucleotides: 3.

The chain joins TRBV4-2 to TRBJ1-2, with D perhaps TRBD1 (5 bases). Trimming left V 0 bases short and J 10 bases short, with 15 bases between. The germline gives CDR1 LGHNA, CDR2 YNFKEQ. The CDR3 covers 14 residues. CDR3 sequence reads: CASSQDGGSGSYTF. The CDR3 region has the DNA TGTGCCAGCAGCCAAGATGGGGGTAGCGGATCCTACACCTTC.

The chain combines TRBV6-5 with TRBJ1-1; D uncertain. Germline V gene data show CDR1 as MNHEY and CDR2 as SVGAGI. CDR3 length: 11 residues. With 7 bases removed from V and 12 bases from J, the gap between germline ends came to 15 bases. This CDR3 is CASTTSTTTFF. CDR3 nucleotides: TGTGCCAGCACCACAAGTACAACGACTTTCTTT.

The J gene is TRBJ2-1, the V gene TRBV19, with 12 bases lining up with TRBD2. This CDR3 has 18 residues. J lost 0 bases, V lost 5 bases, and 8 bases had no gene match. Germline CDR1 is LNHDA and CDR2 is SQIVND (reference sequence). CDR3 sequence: CASSVLAGGPSSYNEQFF. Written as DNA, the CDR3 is TGTGCCAGTAGTGTACTAGCGGGAGGACCCAGCTCCTACAATGAGCAGTTCTTC. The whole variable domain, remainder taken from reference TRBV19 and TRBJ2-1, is DGGITQSPKYLFRKEGQNVTLSCEQNLNHDAMYWYRQDPGQGLRLIYYSQIVNDFQKGDIAEGYSVSREKKESFPLTVTSAQKNPTAFYLCASSVLAGGPSSYNEQFFGPGTRLTVL.

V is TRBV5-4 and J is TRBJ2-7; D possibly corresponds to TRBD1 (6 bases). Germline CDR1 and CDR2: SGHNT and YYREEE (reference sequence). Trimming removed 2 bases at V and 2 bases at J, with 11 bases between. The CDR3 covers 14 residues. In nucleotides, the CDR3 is TGTGCCAGCAGCTTATGGGGGCCTGCCTACGAGCAGTACTTC. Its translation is CASSLWGPAYEQYF. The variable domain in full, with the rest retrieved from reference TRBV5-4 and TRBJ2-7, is ETGVTQSPTHLIKTRGQQVTLRCSSQSGHNTVSWYQQALGQGPQFIFQYYREEENGRGNFPPRFSGLQFPNYSSELNVNALELDDSALYLCASSLWGPAYEQYFGPGTRLTVT.

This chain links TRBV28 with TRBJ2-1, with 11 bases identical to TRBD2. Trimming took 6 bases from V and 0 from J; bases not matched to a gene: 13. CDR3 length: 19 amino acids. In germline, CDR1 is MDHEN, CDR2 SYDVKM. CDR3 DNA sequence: TGTGCCAGCAGCCCCCAGTCGGCTAGCGGGGGGAGCTCCTACAATGAGCAGTTCTTC. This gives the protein CASSPQSASGGSSYNEQFF.